A selection of T cell receptor beta chains follows, all from one sample in a study of PD-1 blockade in classical Hodgkin lymphoma. Clones were read by immunoSEQ multiplex PCR, and TCRdb kept only the in-frame ones, dropping some. In the table there are tens of thousands of clones, 85% to 95% of which are singletons. Source material: peripheral blood mononuclear cells (PBMCs). The source of these receptors is a human donor with classical Hodgkin lymphoma. CDR3s include the opening cysteine and the closing phenylalanine or tryptophan. A D gene is named only where the DNA matches it firmly. Size is stated for part of the rows, as once, few or many counts, or as a class when the clone is expanded.

clone size: -; D gene: -; V gene: TRBV15; J gene: TRBJ2-3; CDR3 DNA: TGTGCCACCAGCAGAGAGGCGGGGAGAAGTTCGGATACGCAGTATTTT; CDR3 protein: CATSREAGRSSDTQYF
clone size: -; D gene: -; V gene: TRBV2; J gene: TRBJ2-5; CDR3 DNA: TGTGCCAGCAGTGGTCAAGGGCTAGGAGAGACCCAGTACTTC; CDR3 protein: CASSGQGLGETQYF
clone size: -; D gene: -; V gene: TRBV7-6; J gene: TRBJ1-3; CDR3 DNA: TGTGCCAGCAGCTTTAGTGCGAAACAGGGTGCCACTGGAAACACCATATATTTT; CDR3 protein: CASSFSAKQGATGNTIYF
clone size: -; D gene: -; V gene: TRBV25-1; J gene: TRBJ1-2; CDR3 DNA: TGTGCCAGCAGTGAACTGTCAGGGAGGGGTGGCTACACCTTC; CDR3 protein: CASSELSGRGGYTF
clone size: -; D gene: -; V gene: TRBV6-5; J gene: TRBJ1-5; CDR3 DNA: TGTGCCAGCAGTTTTAGGCAGGGAAGCAATCAGCCCCAGCATTTT; CDR3 protein: CASSFRQGSNQPQHF
clone size: -; D gene: -; V gene: TRBV7-2; J gene: TRBJ2-7; CDR3 DNA: TGTGCCAGCAGCCCCCAGGGGTTTGCATCCTGGGCCGAGCAGTACTTC; CDR3 protein: CASSPQGFASWAEQYF
clone size: -; D gene: -; V gene: TRBV18; J gene: TRBJ2-3; CDR3 DNA: TGTGCCAGCTCACCACAGGCAGATACGCAGTATTTT; CDR3 protein: CASSPQADTQYF
clone size: -; D gene: -; V gene: TRBV7-2; J gene: TRBJ1-1; CDR3 DNA: TGTGCCAGCAGCGCGCAGTTAATGAACACTGAAGCTTTCTTT; CDR3 protein: CASSAQLMNTEAFF
clone size: -; D gene: -; V gene: TRBV6-5; J gene: TRBJ2-7; CDR3 DNA: TGTGCCAGCAGTTACGCAGGGAAGAACTACGAGCAGTACTTC; CDR3 protein: CASSYAGKNYEQYF
clone size: -; D gene: -; V gene: TRBV7-9; J gene: TRBJ1-4; CDR3 DNA: TGTGCCAGCAGCTTAGCCACTTTACCATTTCTGTTTTTT; CDR3 protein: CASSLATLPFLFF
clone size: -; D gene: -; V gene: TRBV5-4; J gene: TRBJ1-4; CDR3 DNA: TGTGCCAGCAGCTCAATGGCGGCTAATGAAAAACTGTTTTTT; CDR3 protein: CASSSMAANEKLFF
clone size: -; D gene: TRBD1; V gene: TRBV28; J gene: TRBJ2-3; CDR3 DNA: TGTGCCAGCAGTGCCGGGACAGGGGCCACAGATACGCAGTATTTT; CDR3 protein: CASSAGTGATDTQYF
clone size: -; D gene: -; V gene: TRBV28; J gene: TRBJ2-7; CDR3 DNA: TGTGCCAGCAATGGAATCTCCTACGAGCAGTACTTC; CDR3 protein: CASNGISYEQYF
clone size: -; D gene: -; V gene: TRBV5-1; J gene: TRBJ2-1; CDR3 DNA: TGCGCCAGCAGCTTGGTTCGTGGCGGCAGGCTTGCCTACAACGAGCAGTTCTTC; CDR3 protein: CASSLVRGGRLAYNEQFF
clone size: -; D gene: TRBD1; V gene: TRBV6-6; J gene: TRBJ2-7; CDR3 DNA: TGTGCCAGCAGTACGGCAGGGGGCGATCGGTACGAGCAGTACTTC; CDR3 protein: CASSTAGGDRYEQYF
clone size: -; D gene: TRBD1; V gene: TRBV6-5; J gene: TRBJ1-1; CDR3 DNA: TGTGCCAGCAGCAGAGAGGGGGCGGACACTGAAGCTTTCTTT; CDR3 protein: CASSREGADTEAFF
clone size: -; D gene: TRBD2; V gene: TRBV19; J gene: TRBJ2-1; CDR3 DNA: TGTGCCAGTAGTATTTTCTTAGCGGGGGATTACAATGAGCAGTTCTTC; CDR3 protein: CASSIFLAGDYNEQFF
clone size: -; D gene: TRBD1; V gene: TRBV7-2; J gene: TRBJ1-5; CDR3 DNA: TGTGCCAGCAGCGCCCGACAGGGAACTCAGCCCCAGCATTTT; CDR3 protein: CASSARQGTQPQHF
clone size: once; D gene: -; V gene: TRBV2; J gene: TRBJ2-5; CDR3 DNA: TGTGCCAGCAGTGAAGCCTTGGGAGGTGAGACCCAGTACTTC; CDR3 protein: CASSEALGGETQYF
clone size: -; D gene: -; V gene: TRBV10-3; J gene: TRBJ1-1; CDR3 DNA: TGTGCCATCAGTGAGACTCAGGGGCGGACTGAAGCTTTCTTT; CDR3 protein: CAISETQGRTEAFF
clone size: -; D gene: TRBD1; V gene: TRBV9; J gene: TRBJ1-1; CDR3 DNA: TGTGCCAGCAGCTCGGGACAGGGAAGTACTGAAGCTTTCTTT; CDR3 protein: CASSSGQGSTEAFF
clone size: -; D gene: -; V gene: TRBV7-9; J gene: TRBJ1-1; CDR3 DNA: TGTGCCAGCGGGTCGATCATGAACACTGAAGCTTTCTTT; CDR3 protein: CASGSIMNTEAFF
clone size: -; D gene: -; V gene: TRBV11-3; J gene: TRBJ2-1; CDR3 DNA: TGTGCCAGCAGCTTAAAAGCCGGGGCGCAGTTCTTC; CDR3 protein: CASSLKAGAQFF
clone size: -; D gene: -; V gene: TRBV19; J gene: TRBJ2-1; CDR3 DNA: TGTGCCAGTAGGGGTGGGCAGGGGCCGGAATCTCGCTACAATGAGCAGTTCTTC; CDR3 protein: CASRGGQGPESRYNEQFF
clone size: -; D gene: -; V gene: TRBV7-9; J gene: TRBJ1-2; CDR3 DNA: TGTGCCAGCAGCTTAGTAGGTATAGAAACCCATGGCTACACCTTC; CDR3 protein: CASSLVGIETHGYTF
clone size: -; D gene: -; V gene: TRBV6-5; J gene: TRBJ2-6; CDR3 DNA: TGTGCCAGCAGTTACTCGACAGGCTCTGGGGCCAACGTCCTGACTTTC; CDR3 protein: CASSYSTGSGANVLTF
clone size: -; D gene: TRBD1; V gene: TRBV5-6; J gene: TRBJ2-3; CDR3 DNA: TGTGCCAGCAGCTTGAGGGGACAGAACACAGATACGCAGTATTTT; CDR3 protein: CASSLRGQNTDTQYF
clone size: -; D gene: -; V gene: TRBV19; J gene: TRBJ1-5; CDR3 DNA: TGTGCCAGTAGTATGGGACGGGGAGGGAATCAGCCCCAGCATTTT; CDR3 protein: CASSMGRGGNQPQHF
clone size: -; D gene: -; V gene: TRBV6-1; J gene: TRBJ1-2; CDR3 DNA: TGTGCCACCTCTGACAGACCTGTCTATGGCTACACCTTC; CDR3 protein: CATSDRPVYGYTF
clone size: few; D gene: -; V gene: TRBV29-1; J gene: TRBJ1-1; CDR3 DNA: TGCAGCGCCCTGGACAGAATAGGCGCTGAAGCTTTCTTT; CDR3 protein: CSALDRIGAEAFF
clone size: -; D gene: -; V gene: TRBV9; J gene: TRBJ1-2; CDR3 DNA: TGTGCCAGCAGCGTAGAAGGAGGGTTGGGCTACACCTTC; CDR3 protein: CASSVEGGLGYTF
clone size: -; D gene: TRBD1; V gene: TRBV19; J gene: TRBJ2-3; CDR3 DNA: TGTGCCAGTAGTTTCCGGACAGGCCAGGTCGCAGATACGCAGTATTTT; CDR3 protein: CASSFRTGQVADTQYF
clone size: -; D gene: -; V gene: TRBV5-4; J gene: TRBJ1-1; CDR3 DNA: TGTGCCAGCAGCCCCGCAGGGGCACGGAATACTGAAGCTTTCTTT; CDR3 protein: CASSPAGARNTEAFF
clone size: -; D gene: TRBD2; V gene: TRBV4-1; J gene: TRBJ2-1; CDR3 DNA: TGCGCCAGCAGCCAAGTAGCCCAGCGGGATAATGAGCAGTTCTTC; CDR3 protein: CASSQVAQRDNEQFF
clone size: -; D gene: -; V gene: TRBV27; J gene: TRBJ2-5; CDR3 DNA: TGTGCCAGCAGTTCCTTGGGCAGAGACCAAGAGACCCAGTACTTC; CDR3 protein: CASSSLGRDQETQYF
clone size: -; D gene: -; V gene: TRBV7-6; J gene: TRBJ1-1; CDR3 DNA: TGTGCCAGCAGCTTAGGGGGTATCATGAACACTGAAGCTTTCTTT; CDR3 protein: CASSLGGIMNTEAFF
clone size: -; D gene: TRBD1; V gene: TRBV7-2; J gene: TRBJ1-2; CDR3 DNA: TGTGCCAGCAGCTTGGACAGGGGGGTGAGAGGCTACACCTTC; CDR3 protein: CASSLDRGVRGYTF
clone size: -; D gene: -; V gene: TRBV6-1; J gene: TRBJ1-5; CDR3 DNA: TGTGCCAGCAGTGACAGGGGATTAAATCAGCCCCAGCATTTT; CDR3 protein: CASSDRGLNQPQHF
clone size: -; D gene: -; V gene: TRBV2; J gene: TRBJ1-2; CDR3 DNA: TGTGCCAGCATGATAAACTATGGCTACACCTTC; CDR3 protein: CASMINYGYTF
clone size: -; D gene: -; V gene: TRBV7-9; J gene: TRBJ2-1; CDR3 DNA: TGTGCCAGCAGCTTATTAGAAGCAGGGGCGAATGAGCAGTTCTTC; CDR3 protein: CASSLLEAGANEQFF
clone size: -; D gene: -; V gene: TRBV6-5; J gene: TRBJ1-2; CDR3 DNA: TGTGCCAGCAGTTACTCGGTGGGGGGGCGCTGGGACGGCTACACCTTC; CDR3 protein: CASSYSVGGRWDGYTF
clone size: -; D gene: TRBD1; V gene: TRBV7-8; J gene: TRBJ2-2; CDR3 DNA: TGTGCCAGCAGCTTGGGACAGGGAGGTAACACCGGGGAGCTGTTTTTT; CDR3 protein: CASSLGQGGNTGELFF
clone size: -; D gene: TRBD1; V gene: TRBV2; J gene: TRBJ1-1; CDR3 DNA: TGTGCCAGCAGCCCAAGTGGGGGACAGGTTATGAACACTGAAGCTTTCTTT; CDR3 protein: CASSPSGGQVMNTEAFF
clone size: -; D gene: -; V gene: TRBV18; J gene: TRBJ2-3; CDR3 DNA: TGTGCCAGCTCACCACCGAGTGTAGATACGCAGTATTTT; CDR3 protein: CASSPPSVDTQYF
clone size: -; D gene: -; V gene: TRBV15; J gene: TRBJ2-5; CDR3 DNA: TGTGCCACCAGCAGAGATCTCAGCCAGGAGACCCAGTACTTC; CDR3 protein: CATSRDLSQETQYF
clone size: once; D gene: -; V gene: TRBV5-8; J gene: TRBJ1-1; CDR3 DNA: TGTGCCAGCAGCTTGCCCCCAAGGGCTGGCACTGAAGCTTTCTTT; CDR3 protein: CASSLPPRAGTEAFF
clone size: -; D gene: -; V gene: TRBV6-1; J gene: TRBJ1-6; CDR3 DNA: TGTGCCAGCTCCGTTGGGGGACCAAGGGATTCACCCCTCCACTTT; CDR3 protein: CASSVGGPRDSPLHF
clone size: once; D gene: TRBD2; V gene: TRBV5-5; J gene: TRBJ2-7; CDR3 DNA: TGTGCCAGCAGCCTCCTGACGGGGGGTTCCTACGAGCAGTACTTC; CDR3 protein: CASSLLTGGSYEQYF
clone size: -; D gene: -; V gene: TRBV21-1; J gene: TRBJ1-5; CDR3 DNA: TGTGCCAGCAACCCTCCGGGACGGATGAATCAGCCCCAGCATTTT; CDR3 protein: CASNPPGRMNQPQHF
clone size: -; D gene: -; V gene: TRBV28; J gene: TRBJ1-2; CDR3 DNA: TGTGCCAGCAGTTTATTGCGGGGGCGCGAGGATGGCTACACCTTC; CDR3 protein: CASSLLRGREDGYTF
clone size: -; D gene: -; V gene: TRBV2; J gene: TRBJ1-1; CDR3 DNA: TGTGCCAGCAGTGAAACCGTCAGGGCCTCTGGCACTGAAGCTTTCTTT; CDR3 protein: CASSETVRASGTEAFF
clone size: -; D gene: -; V gene: TRBV19; J gene: TRBJ1-5; CDR3 DNA: TGTGCCAGTAGTCAGGGTCAGAAGCAGCCCCAGCATTTT; CDR3 protein: CASSQGQKQPQHF